This note documents a single T cell receptor beta chain sequence. This entry is derived from a study of blood T cell repertoires in COVID-19. About the research overall: T cells, B-cell-depleted T cells, or PBMCs provided the cDNA or gDNA that served as material.

The study assigned cohorts using participant-reported clinical history. In the authors' workflow: How many nucleated cells were present was estimated from reference gene primer amplification. Here immunoSEQ multiplex PCR was the method, and the copy in TCRdb shows in-frame clones only, minus some. V, J and clone size derive from that table, while D and trimming were established from the DNA sequence. The sample holds hundreds of thousands of clones; 75% to 90% are singletons and the top ten take 3.5% to 5%. Germline V gene lookup returns CDR1 LGHNA and CDR2 YSLEER. The length of the CDR3 is 13 residues. V gave up 4 bases and J gave up 10 bases, with 11 bases separating them.

The sequenced sample was PBMCs or T cells enriched from blood (not recorded which). This clonotype originated in a woman aged 25-40 years who had recovered from COVID-19. V is TRBV4-3 and J is TRBJ1-6; D possibly corresponds to TRBD1 (6 bases). Here the CDR3 DNA reads TGCGCCAGCAGCCGAGCAGGGGAGTCACCCCTCCACTTT. Translating it yields CASSRAGESPLHF.